Below, 22 T cell receptor beta chains from the same sample are listed, as sequenced in a study of shared clonotypes between healthy human individuals. This table comes from immunoSEQ multiplex PCR, and its TCRdb copy is limited to in-frame clones, with some not included. This repertoire shows about 640,000 clones, about two thirds found once; its top ten account for 1.8%. The sample comprised memory CD4+ T cells sorted from blood. The subset is: CD45RA-negative fraction. Receptors originate from a woman aged 25 to 45 in good health.

The chain is built from TRBV10-2 and TRBJ2-1, with D tentatively TRBD1 (5 bases). Deletions cut 10 bases from V and 9 bases from J, with 16 bases between. The CDR3 spans 12 residues. Germline V gene lookup returns CDR1 WSHSY and CDR2 SAAADI. CDR3 in amino acids: CATKIQAAEQFF. The CDR3 region has the DNA TGCGCCACCAAGATACAGGCGGCTGAGCAGTTCTTC.

To note about this clone: The sample contains more than one DNA sequence encoding this CDR3. CDR3 DNA sequence: TGTGCCAGCAGCTTAGGAAGGTCAAATGAGCAGTTCTTC. It is translated as CASSLGRSNEQFF. The V and J genes are TRBV7-8 and TRBJ2-1; no clear D. The CDR3 spans 13 residues. CDR1 and CDR2 from the germline V gene are SGHVS and FQNEAQ. V was cut by 1 base and J by 7 bases, with 8 bases left in between. The variable domain in full, with the rest retrieved from reference TRBV7-8 and TRBJ2-1, is GAGVSQSPRYKVAKRGQDVALRCDPISGHVSLFWYQQALGQGPEFLTYFQNEAQLDKSGLPSDRFFAERPEGSVSTLKIQRTQQEDSAVYLCASSLGRSNEQFFGPGTRLTVL.

Only a few counts were recorded for this clone. This chain connects TRBV28 to TRBJ2-7; 7 bases map to TRBD1. This CDR3 spans 13 amino acids. J was trimmed by 3 bases and V by 6 bases; bases with no gene match: 5. Germline values: CDR1 MDHEN, CDR2 SYDVKM. CDR3 sequence reads: CASSGQGVYEQYF. The DNA for the CDR3 is TGTGCCAGCAGCGGCCAGGGGGTCTACGAGCAGTACTTC.

The V call is TRBV29-1, the J call TRBJ1-2, with D uncertain. The CDR3 length is 10 residues. V dropped 3 bases and J dropped 12 bases, with 11 bases sitting between them. Germline V CDR1 and CDR2: SQVTM, ANQGSEA. This CDR3 is CSVDQTEHTF. The CDR3 DNA reads TGCAGCGTTGACCAGACTGAGCACACCTTC.

This clone was counted only a few times. The V call is TRBV6-1, the J call TRBJ1-5; perhaps TRBD1 as D (5 bases). The V gene lost 4 bases and the J gene lost 1 base, with 14 bases spanning the gap. Germline CDR1 is MNHNS and CDR2 is SASEGT. The CDR3 is made up of 16 amino acids. The CDR3 here is CASSVTGTVSNQPQHF. The CDR3 region has the DNA TGTGCCAGCAGTGTGACTGGGACGGTGAGCAATCAGCCCCAGCATTTT.

In regard to this clone: Other DNA sequences in the same sample also yield this CDR3. This rearrangement joins TRBV5-4 to TRBJ2-5; D unresolved. Per the germline V gene, CDR1 is SGHNT and CDR2 is YYREEE (reference sequence). V was trimmed by 0 bases and J by 2 bases, leaving 5 bases between them. This CDR3 has 13 residues. The CDR3 bases are TGTGCCAGCAGCTTGGGTCCTCAAGAGACCCAGTACTTC. The encoded protein is CASSLGPQETQYF.

The chain's CDR3 is CASSQLSGRARYEQYF. The CDR3 DNA sequence: TGTGCCAGCAGCCAACTTAGCGGGAGGGCCAGATACGAGCAGTACTTC. The V call is TRBV4-2, the J call TRBJ2-7, with 11 bases identical to TRBD2. The germline gives CDR1 LGHNA, CDR2 YNFKEQ. V trimming: 2 bases; J trimming: 4 bases; junction bases outside the gene matches: 7. The CDR3 has 16 residues.

The CDR3, as DNA: TGTGCCAGCAGCTTGGTCGGGGAGTCGGGCCATCAGCCCCAGCATTTT. This codes for CASSLVGESGHQPQHF. The V gene is TRBV5-5, the J gene TRBJ1-5; D is uncertain. Germline CDR1 reads SGHKS; CDR2 reads YYEKEE (reference sequence). Deletions cut 0 bases from V and 5 bases from J, with 15 bases between. The CDR3 is made up of 16 amino acids.

The chain recombines TRBV25-1 with TRBJ1-4; 12 nucleotides match TRBD1. The CDR3 is made up of 16 amino acids. Losses at the gene ends were 4 bases for V and 5 bases for J; bases not matched to a gene: 5. In germline, CDR1 is MGHDK, CDR2 SYGVNS. CDR3 in amino acids: CASSGRDRGQNEKLFF. The CDR3 DNA reads TGTGCCAGCAGTGGCCGGGACAGGGGGCAGAATGAAAAACTGTTTTTT. Combining the CDR3 with reference TRBV25-1 and TRBJ1-4 gives the whole variable domain EADIYQTPRYLVIGTGKKITLECSQTMGHDKMYWYQQDPGMELHLIHYSYGVNSTEKGDLSSESTVSRIRTEHFPLTLESARPSHTSQYLCASSGRDRGQNEKLFFGSGTQLSVL.

The gene calls are TRBV5-4 and TRBJ2-7; D is unclear. The V end was cut by 4 bases, the J end by 2 bases, with 19 bases between. This CDR3 has 16 residues. CDR1 SGHNT and CDR2 YYREEE come from the germline V gene (reference sequence). The CDR3 loop reads CASSQEQVRVPYEQYF. DNA for the CDR3: TGTGCCAGCAGCCAAGAACAAGTTCGCGTTCCCTACGAGCAGTACTTC.

The chain has TRBV2 and TRBJ2-7, with 7 bases matching TRBD1. V dropped 5 bases and J dropped 1; count of bases not matched to a gene: 5. This CDR3 contains 14 residues. The germline gives CDR1 SNHLY, CDR2 FYNNEI. CDR3 region: CASSQTGSSYEQYF. The CDR3 nucleotides are TGTGCCAGCAGTCAGACAGGGTCGTCCTACGAGCAGTACTTC.

DNA of the CDR3: TGTGCCAGCAGTGTGGTCATACGGGAAACGTCGGGAAACACCATATATTTT. Protein product: CASSVVIRETSGNTIYF. The chain recombines TRBV6-1 with TRBJ1-3; the D is unclear. The CDR3 totals 17 residues. The ends were cut back, 4 bases at V and 4 bases at J, with 20 bases in the middle. CDR1 MNHNS and CDR2 SASEGT come from the germline V gene.

The genes are TRBV4-1 and TRBJ2-1, with 10 bases that match TRBD2. From germline, CDR1 is MGHRA and CDR2 YSYEKL. Trimming cost V 1 base and J 9 bases; bases outside gene matches: 9. The CDR3 totals 16 residues. The CDR3, as DNA: TGCGCCAGCAGCCAAGGAAGCGGGAGGGCCCGTCCTGAGCAGTTCTTC. Protein product: CASSQGSGRARPEQFF.

The rearrangement joins TRBV10-1 to TRBJ2-5; 9 nucleotides align to TRBD2. The V and J ends lost 8 bases and 7 bases, in that order; junction bases with no gene match: 17. CDR1 and CDR2 (germline): WNHNN, SYGVQD (reference sequence). The CDR3 is made up of 16 amino acids. The CDR3 sequence: CASPLPVWREGVTQYF. CDR3 sequence (DNA): TGCGCCAGCCCTCTCCCGGTGTGGCGGGAGGGGGTGACCCAGTACTTC.

The chain has TRBV19 and TRBJ1-2, with D possibly TRBD1 on 5 matching bases. Germline lookup yields CDR1 LNHDA and CDR2 SQIVND (reference sequence). The CDR3 length is 14 residues. Trimming removed 5 bases at V and 8 bases at J, with 18 bases between. CDR3 nucleotide sequence: TGTGCCAGTAGTTCCGGGACTTCCTGGGGAGGCTACACCTTC. This gives the protein CASSSGTSWGGYTF.

This clone appeared a single time. This chain joins TRBV9 and TRBJ2-1, with 8 bases that match TRBD2. The CDR3 sequence is 12 residues long. After removal of 4 bases from V and 16 bases from J, the junction contained 10 bases not matched to a gene. The germline V gene has CDR1 SGDLS and CDR2 YYNGEE. The CDR3 bases are TGTGCCAGCAGCCCAGCGGGGGAGGGCCATTTCTTC. It translates to CASSPAGEGHFF.

V and J are TRBV9 and TRBJ2-3, with TRBD2 as a possible D gene (5 bases). The CDR3 totals 12 residues. The V gene's germline CDR1 is SGDLS and CDR2 YYNGEE. Deletions cut 3 bases from V and 6 bases from J, with 8 bases between. Written as DNA, the CDR3 is TGTGCCAGCAGCGATAGAGGGGATACGCAGTATTTT. This gives the protein CASSDRGDTQYF.

V is TRBV6-6 and J is TRBJ2-4, with D uncertain. V lost 1 base, J lost 0 bases, and 10 bases lay in between. The length of the CDR3 is 16 residues. Per the germline V gene, CDR1 is MNHNY and CDR2 is SVGAGI (reference sequence). The CDR3 reads CASSYLDALAKNIQYF. The CDR3 DNA sequence: TGTGCCAGCAGTTACTTGGACGCCTTAGCCAAAAACATTCAGTACTTC.

The chain is built from TRBV19 and TRBJ1-1; 8 positions agree with TRBD1. The CDR3 is 15 residues long. CDR1 is LNHDA and CDR2 is SQIVND in the germline V gene (reference sequence). Germline trimming cut 3 bases from V and 1 base from J; bases unmatched to any gene: 4. CDR3 bases: TGTGCCAGTAGTATGGACAGGGTTGGGAACACTGAAGCTTTCTTT. It translates to CASSMDRVGNTEAFF.

V and J are TRBV10-2 and TRBJ2-7; 8 bases are a match to TRBD1. Germline V gene lookup returns CDR1 WSHSY and CDR2 SAAADI. V shed 3 bases, J shed 2 bases, and the junction held 6 bases outside the gene matches. CDR3 length equals 15 residues. The CDR3 nucleotides are TGCGCCAGCAGTGAAGGGGACAGGAGCACCTACGAGCAGTACTTC. Translation: CASSEGDRSTYEQYF.

This chain links TRBV30 with TRBJ1-5; TRBD1 aligns across 9 bases. Germline CDR1 GTSNPN, CDR2 SVGIG (reference sequence). CDR3 size: 15 residues. J was trimmed by 7 bases and V by 5 bases; bases with no gene match: 12. The CDR3 DNA follows: TGTGCCTGGGGGTTCGGGACAGGGTGGGCACAGCCCCAGCATTTT. This codes for CAWGFGTGWAQPQHF.

The chain links TRBV6-1 to TRBJ2-5; D gene uncertain. V was clipped by 4 bases and J by 2 bases, with 14 bases between them. Germline V lookup: CDR1 MNHNS, CDR2 SASEGT. CDR3 length: 15 amino acids. CDR3 amino acids: CASSARNLQQETQYF. In DNA, the CDR3 is TGTGCCAGCAGTGCACGGAATCTTCAACAAGAGACCCAGTACTTC.